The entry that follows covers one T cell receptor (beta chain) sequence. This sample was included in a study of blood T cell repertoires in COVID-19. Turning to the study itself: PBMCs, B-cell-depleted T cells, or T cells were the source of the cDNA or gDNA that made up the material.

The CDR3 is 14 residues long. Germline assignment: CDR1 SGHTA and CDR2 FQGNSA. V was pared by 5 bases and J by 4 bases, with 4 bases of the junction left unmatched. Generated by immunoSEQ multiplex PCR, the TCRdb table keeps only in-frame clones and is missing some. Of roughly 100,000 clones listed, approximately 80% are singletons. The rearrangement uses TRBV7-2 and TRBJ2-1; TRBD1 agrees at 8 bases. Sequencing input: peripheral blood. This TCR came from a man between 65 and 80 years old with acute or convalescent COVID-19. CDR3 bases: TGTGCCAGCAGCGCCAGACAGGGGTACAATGAGCAGTTCTTC. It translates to CASSARQGYNEQFF.